The source of this T cell receptor beta chain is a study of blood T cell repertoires in COVID-19. A note on this clone: In the same sample, other DNA sequences code for this CDR3.

Trimming stripped 0 bases from V and 3 bases from J, with 6 bases between. There are 14 residues in the CDR3. Per germline, CDR1 LGHDT and CDR2 YNNKEL (reference sequence). Authors' methods: Using reference gene primer amplification, nucleated cell counts were estimated. TCRdb's copy holds only in-frame clones and misses some; the assay was immunoSEQ multiplex PCR. V, J and clone size reflect that table, while D and trimming were determined from the DNA. Here the sample spans under 500,000 clones, roughly 87% being singletons. The TCR comes from a woman in her late teens or twenties with acute COVID-19. J is TRBJ1-3 and V is TRBV3-1 (or the pseudogene TRBV3-2), with a weak D call TRBD1 (6 bases). The sample was PBMCs or T cells enriched from blood (not recorded which). The CDR3 is CASSQDRGGNTIYF. As DNA, the CDR3 is TGTGCCAGCAGCCAAGACAGGGGTGGAAACACCATATATTTT.